The T cell receptor (beta chain) under discussion was sequenced for a study of regulatory T cells in long-lasting Graves disease. Overall study findings and caveats: Persistent Graves' disease cases displayed lower TCR diversity than newly diagnosed ones.

Through Arm-PCR of CDR3 regions and iRepertoire HTBI primers, TCR beta libraries were built. TCRdb reanalysed the multiplex PCR reads using MiXCR and keeps one entry per CDR3 protein. The profile shows over 300,000 distinct CDR3 sequences, around 15% of them singletons. At least ten counts were recorded for this clonotype. Its antigen remains unidentified. Indicated time point: newly diagnosed GD, antithyroid drugs for less than 3 months. With RNA extracted from PBMCs as input, the TCR library was made. The germline V and J ends were trimmed by 3 bases and 3 bases, with 15 bases remaining between them. This CDR3 spans 15 amino acids.

The V and J genes are TRBV12-3 or TRBV12-4 and TRBJ2-7; weak D call: TRBD2 (5 bases). The specimen was peripheral blood mononuclear cells (PBMCs), collected at new diagnosis, from a patient treated with antithyroid drugs. This TCR was sampled from a female donor with Graves disease. In DNA form, the CDR3 reads TGTGCCAGCAGTTTCGGGAACGGGGTGGGCTACGAGCAGTACTTC. It is translated as CASSFGNGVGYEQYF.